This TCR beta chain was observed in a study of blood T cell repertoires in COVID-19. At the level of the study: Nucleic acid was either cDNA or gDNA, and it came from T cells, B-cell-depleted T cells, or PBMCs.

In terms of age and location, participants ranged from about 18 to 100 years and lived in 24 US areas. As processed by the authors: Reference gene primer amplification gave estimated nucleated cell counts. Data came from immunoSEQ multiplex PCR; TCRdb stores just in-frame clones and leaves some out. V, J and clone size derive from that table, while D and trimming were established from the DNA sequence. The sample contains about 160,000 clones, 81% of which appear only once. After removal of 4 bases from V and 3 bases from J, the junction contained 8 bases not matched to a gene. CDR3 length: 16 residues. In germline, CDR1 is LGHNA, CDR2 YNFKEQ.

This sequence joins TRBV4-2 and TRBJ2-7; 11 nucleotides match TRBD2. What was sequenced was PBMCs or T cells enriched from blood (not recorded which). The clonotype was recovered from a woman in her thirties or forties with acute COVID-19. As DNA, the CDR3 is TGTGCCAGCAGCCCCCAAGGGACTAGCGGCTTCTACGAGCAGTACTTC. It codes for CASSPQGTSGFYEQYF.